This TCR beta chain was documented in a study of cytomegalovirus exposure and HLA in healthy donors. Study results and limitations: An Asian-associated ancestry cluster reportedly showed fewer N-insertions than the approximately 670-donor mean in a later analysis. One variant, a missense change in DCLRE1C, was linked in a later analysis to TCR beta V- and J-gene trimming. The authors listed over 150 TCR beta chains as cytomegalovirus-associated. Sequencing likely produced, as an artifact, a cluster of highly shared sequence variants.

The CDR3 is 16 residues long. The J segment lost 2 bases and the V segment lost 2 bases, leaving 6 bases of the junction unmatched. Germline V gene data show CDR1 as SGHNT and CDR2 as YYREEE (reference sequence). In regard to this clone: The antigen remains undetermined.

The PCR used 60 Vbeta and 13 Jbeta primers. Libraries were prepared by immunoSEQ multiplex PCR; TCRdb keeps only in-frame clonotypes and omits some of them. The sample holds approximately 72,000 clones. This chain connects TRBV5-4 to TRBJ2-3; 9 bases are a match to TRBD2. The sequenced sample was PBMCs. This sequence was found in a man between 40 and 49 years old in good health and CMV-seronegative. The CDR3 DNA reads as TGTGCCAGCAGCTTATTGAGCGGGGGGAACACAGATACGCAGTATTTT. It yields the protein CASSLLSGGNTDTQYF.